These 11 T cell receptor beta chains originate from one sample sequenced in a study of control samples from healthy donors and cancer patients. Assay: immunoSEQ multiplex PCR; the TCRdb copy retains only in-frame clones and omits some. Of about 170,000 clones in the sample, 91% were seen once. Sequenced: blood. The receptors derive from a woman aged 25 to 45 in good health.

The CDR3 region is CASSSGDGRNTF. The CDR3 bases are TGCGCCAGCAGCTCCGGGGACGGCCGGAACACCTTC. V is TRBV5-1 and J is TRBJ1-2; possibly TRBD1 for D (5 bases). The germline gives CDR1 SGHRS, CDR2 YFSETQ. The ends were cut back, 3 bases at V and 12 bases at J, with 15 bases in the middle. There are 12 residues in the CDR3. The full variable domain, rest sourced from reference TRBV5-1 and TRBJ1-2, is KAGVTQTPRYLIKTRGQQVTLSCSPISGHRSVSWYQQTPGQGLQFLFEYFSETQRNKGNFPGRFSGRQFSNSRSEMNVSTLELGDSALYLCASSSGDGRNTFGSGTRLTVV.

V gene TRBV27 combines with J gene TRBJ1-1, with D uncertain. With 6 bases removed from V and 1 base from J, the gap between germline ends came to 6 bases. From germline, CDR1 is MNHEY and CDR2 SMNVEV (reference sequence). CDR3 length equals 12 residues. CDR3 coding DNA: TGTGCCAGCAGGGGTCGGAACACTGAAGCTTTCTTT. Protein sequence: CASRGRNTEAFF.

The chain is built from TRBV6-1 and TRBJ1-2; no firm D call. Trimming pared 2 bases from V and 4 bases from J, leaving 5 bases between. The CDR3 has 12 residues. CDR1 and CDR2 (germline): MNHNS, SASEGT. Here the CDR3 reads CASSEQIYGYTF. CDR3 bases: TGTGCCAGCAGTGAACAGATCTATGGCTACACCTTC.

The CDR3 nucleotides read TGTGCCAGTAGTATTCTGGCCCCCAATCAGCCCCAGCATTTT. Amino acids: CASSILAPNQPQHF. The chain couples TRBV19 to TRBJ1-5; no definite D call. V lost 3 bases and J 3 bases, leaving 9 bases between the germline ends. The CDR3 spans 14 residues. Germline CDR1 is LNHDA and CDR2 is SQIVND (reference sequence).

The genes are TRBV28 and TRBJ2-1; 7 nucleotides line up with TRBD1. With V trimmed by 5 bases and J by 4 bases, 5 bases remained unmatched. Germline V gene sequence: CDR1 MDHEN, CDR2 SYDVKM. The CDR3 is made up of 14 amino acids. CDR3 in amino acids: CASSQGQIYNEQFF. In DNA form, the CDR3 reads TGTGCCAGCAGTCAGGGACAGATTTACAATGAGCAGTTCTTC.

This chain joins TRBV7-9 and TRBJ1-2; D perhaps matches TRBD1 (6 bases). Per the germline V gene, CDR1 is SEHNR and CDR2 is FQNEAQ (reference sequence). The CDR3 consists of 14 residues. V lost 0 bases and J 3 bases, leaving 8 bases between the germline ends. The CDR3 sequence is CASSLASGDYGYTF. CDR3 sequence (DNA): TGTGCCAGCAGCTTAGCGTCAGGGGACTATGGCTACACCTTC.

The chain has TRBV7-9 and TRBJ2-1; D perhaps matches TRBD2 (6 bases). Trimming took 5 bases from V and 3 from J, leaving 14 bases between them. Germline assignment: CDR1 SEHNR and CDR2 FQNEAQ (reference sequence). This CDR3 contains 15 residues. This CDR3 reads CASSPSETIYNEQFF. CDR3 nucleotide sequence: TGTGCCAGCAGCCCTAGCGAAACTATCTACAATGAGCAGTTCTTC. Supplemented by reference TRBV7-9 and TRBJ2-1, the full variable domain reads DTGVSQNPRHKITKRGQNVTFRCDPISEHNRLYWYRQTLGQGPEFLTYFQNEAQLEKSRLLSDRFSAERPKGSFSTLEIQRTEQGDSAMYLCASSPSETIYNEQFFGPGTRLTVL.

Concerning this clone: In the same sample, other DNA sequences code for this CDR3. The chain uses TRBV5-5 and TRBJ2-7; the match to TRBD2 covers 11 bases. V lost 6 bases, J lost 5 bases, and 4 bases stayed unmatched. CDR3 length: 13 amino acids. Germline CDR1 SGHKS, CDR2 YYEKEE (reference sequence). The CDR3 bases are TGTGCCAGCACACTAGCGGGAGCTGACGAGCAGTACTTC. It encodes CASTLAGADEQYF.

Comments on this clone: The sample carries other DNA sequences with the same CDR3. This sequence joins TRBV30 and TRBJ2-7; a possible D gene is TRBD2 (6 bases). V gave up 0 bases and J gave up 3 bases, with 6 bases separating them. In germline, CDR1 is GTSNPN, CDR2 SVGIG (reference sequence). The CDR3 consists of 12 residues. The CDR3 sequence: CAWSVEGYEQYF. The CDR3 region has the DNA TGTGCCTGGAGTGTGGAGGGCTACGAGCAGTACTTC. Variable domain in full (rest from reference TRBV30 and TRBJ2-7): SQTIHQWPATLVQPVGSPLSLECTVEGTSNPNLYWYRQAAGRGLQLLFYSVGIGQISSEVPQNLSASRPQDRQFILSSKKLLLSDSGFYLCAWSVEGYEQYFGPGTRLTVT.

In its sample, this clone was seen a few times. The chain joins TRBV10-3 to TRBJ1-1, with D tentatively TRBD1 (5 bases). The CDR3 length is 17 residues. Germline V CDR1 and CDR2: ENHRY, SYGVKD. V was cut by 0 bases and J by 2 bases, with 16 bases left in between. The chain's CDR3 is CAISESIFRTPNTEAFF. The DNA of the CDR3 is TGTGCCATCAGTGAGTCGATTTTTCGGACACCCAACACTGAAGCTTTCTTT.

The CDR3 nucleotides are TGTGCCAGTAGGAGCAGAAACAATGAGCAGTTCTTC. As protein: CASRSRNNEQFF. The chain joins TRBV19 to TRBJ2-1; no clear D gene. The germline V gene encodes CDR1 LNHDA and CDR2 SQIVND (reference sequence). V was clipped by 6 bases and J by 5 bases, with 8 bases between them. This CDR3 comprises 12 residues. Using reference TRBV19 and TRBJ2-1 for the parts outside the CDR3, the full variable domain is DGGITQSPKYLFRKEGQNVTLSCEQNLNHDAMYWYRQDPGQGLRLIYYSQIVNDFQKGDIAEGYSVSREKKESFPLTVTSAQKNPTAFYLCASRSRNNEQFFGPGTRLTVL.